A single sample is the source of the 5 T cell receptor beta chains below, sequenced in a study of identifying expanded T cells in peripheral blood. The data were produced by immunoSEQ multiplex PCR, yet TCRdb's version contains in-frame clones alone and is incomplete. The data hold around 85,000 clones, with 89% observed a single time. Sequenced sample: blood. The source is a person aged 18 to 75 in good health.

This chain uses TRBV4-3 with TRBJ2-3; 9 bases match TRBD2. Germline V CDR1 and CDR2: LGHNA, YSLEER. With 4 bases clipped from V and 0 bases from J, the junction kept 2 bases outside the gene matches. The CDR3 sequence is 15 residues long. CDR3 residues: CASSLLAGSTDTQYF. CDR3 DNA: TGCGCCAGCAGCCTCCTAGCGGGAAGCACAGATACGCAGTATTTT.

This chain links TRBV11-2 with TRBJ2-7; possible D gene TRBD2, 6 bases. The CDR3 is made up of 14 amino acids. Germline loops: CDR1 SGHAT, CDR2 FQNNGV. V shed 3 bases and J shed 3 bases, with 12 bases lying between them. CDR3 in amino acids: CASSFEGTDYEQYF. CDR3 nucleotides: TGTGCCAGCAGCTTCGAGGGGACTGACTACGAGCAGTACTTC.

V is TRBV11-2 and J is TRBJ2-7, with D perhaps matching TRBD1 or TRBD2 (5 bases each). The V and J ends lost 5 bases and 6 bases respectively, with 17 bases between them. The CDR3 is made up of 14 amino acids. Germline loops: CDR1 SGHAT, CDR2 FQNNGV. The CDR3: CASSPNSGLVEQYF. CDR3 DNA sequence: TGTGCCAGCAGCCCCAATTCGGGGCTAGTCGAGCAGTACTTC.

The rearrangement joins TRBV5-4 to TRBJ2-5; the match to TRBD1 covers 9 bases. Germline CDR1 is SGHNT and CDR2 is YYREEE (reference sequence). The CDR3 runs to 16 residues. V was clipped by 3 bases and J by 1 base; unmatched bases: 7. The CDR3 protein is CASSWGRTGVQETQYF. CDR3 DNA sequence: TGTGCCAGCAGCTGGGGAAGGACAGGGGTCCAAGAGACCCAGTACTTC.

In this sample, this clone turned up a few times. The chain is built from TRBV15 and TRBJ2-3; TRBD2 agrees at 7 bases. This CDR3 has 16 amino acids. Germline V gene lookup returns CDR1 LNHNV and CDR2 YYDKDF (reference sequence). J was trimmed by 4 bases and V by 3 bases; bases with no gene match: 10. The CDR3 bases are TGTGCCACCAGCAGGGATAGTGGGGGAGGGGCAGATACGCAGTATTTT. This codes for CATSRDSGGGADTQYF.